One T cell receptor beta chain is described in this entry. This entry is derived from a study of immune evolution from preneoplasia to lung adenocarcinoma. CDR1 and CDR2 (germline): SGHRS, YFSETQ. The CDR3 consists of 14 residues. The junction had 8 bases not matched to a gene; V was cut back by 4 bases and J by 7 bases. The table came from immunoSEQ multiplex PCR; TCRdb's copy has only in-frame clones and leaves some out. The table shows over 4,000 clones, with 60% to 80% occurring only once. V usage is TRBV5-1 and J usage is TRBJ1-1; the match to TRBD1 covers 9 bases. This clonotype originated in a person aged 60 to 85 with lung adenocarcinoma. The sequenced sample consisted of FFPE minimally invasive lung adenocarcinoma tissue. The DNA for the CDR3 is TGCGCCAGCAGCCAGGACAGGGGATCCTTTGAAGCTTTCTTT. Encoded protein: CASSQDRGSFEAFF. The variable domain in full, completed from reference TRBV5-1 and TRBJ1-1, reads KAGVTQTPRYLIKTRGQQVTLSCSPISGHRSVSWYQQTPGQGLQFLFEYFSETQRNKGNFPGRFSGRQFSNSRSEMNVSTLELGDSALYLCASSQDRGSFEAFFGQGTRLTVV.